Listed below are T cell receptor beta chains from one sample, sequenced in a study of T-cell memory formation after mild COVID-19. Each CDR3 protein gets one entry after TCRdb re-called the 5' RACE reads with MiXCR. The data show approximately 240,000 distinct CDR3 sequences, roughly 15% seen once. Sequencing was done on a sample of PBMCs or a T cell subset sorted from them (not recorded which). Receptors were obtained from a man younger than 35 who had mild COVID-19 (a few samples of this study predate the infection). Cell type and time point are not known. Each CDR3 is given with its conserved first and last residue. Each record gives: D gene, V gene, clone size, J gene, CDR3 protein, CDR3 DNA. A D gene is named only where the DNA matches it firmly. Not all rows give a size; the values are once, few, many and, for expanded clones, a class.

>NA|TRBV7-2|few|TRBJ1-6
CASSLEIHTTSPLHF
TGTGCCAGCAGCTTAGAGATCCATACAACTTCACCCCTCCACTTT
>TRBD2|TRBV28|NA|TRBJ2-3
CASSPPGTSGTDTPYF
TGTGCCAGCAGTCCGCCCGGGACTAGCGGCACAGATACGCCGTATTTT
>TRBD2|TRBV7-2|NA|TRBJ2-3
CASSRVAGSTDTQYF
TGTGCCAGCAGCCGGGTAGCGGGGTCCACAGATACGCAGTATTTT
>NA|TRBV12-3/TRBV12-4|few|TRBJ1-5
CASRAGYQPQHF
TGTGCCAGCCGTGCTGGTTATCAGCCCCAGCATTTT
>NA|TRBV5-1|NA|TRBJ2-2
CASSPLGGSGELFF
TGCGCCAGCAGCCCCCTAGGGGGTTCCGGGGAGCTGTTTTTT
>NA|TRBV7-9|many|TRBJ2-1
CASSIFDNNEQFF
TGTGCCAGCAGCATATTCGACAACAATGAGCAGTTCTTC
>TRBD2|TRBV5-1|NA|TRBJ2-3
CASSLVRLAGGPDTQYF
TGCGCCAGCAGCTTGGTTCGACTAGCGGGGGGACCAGATACGCAGTATTTT
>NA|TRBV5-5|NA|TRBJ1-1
CASSYTIGGTEAFF
TGTGCCAGCAGCTACACCATCGGGGGCACTGAAGCTTTCTTT
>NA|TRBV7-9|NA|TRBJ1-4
CASSFTLTGTEKLFF
TGTGCCAGCAGCTTTACTTTAACAGGGACTGAAAAACTGTTTTTT
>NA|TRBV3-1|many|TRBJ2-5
CASSQDPSSQETQYF
TGTGCCAGCAGCCAAGATCCGTCATCCCAAGAGACCCAGTACTTC
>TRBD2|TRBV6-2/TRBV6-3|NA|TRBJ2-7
CASSYPAGGYEQYF
TGTGCCAGCAGTTACCCAGCGGGGGGCTACGAGCAGTACTTC
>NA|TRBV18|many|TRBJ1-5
CASSPEAGSQPQHF
TGTGCCAGCTCACCAGAGGCAGGGAGTCAGCCCCAGCATTTT
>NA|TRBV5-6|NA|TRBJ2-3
CASARAGGDTQYF
TGTGCCAGCGCTCGGGCCGGGGGAGATACGCAGTATTTT
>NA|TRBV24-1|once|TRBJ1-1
CATSVGGETEAFF
TGTGCCACCAGTGTCGGGGGCGAAACTGAAGCTTTCTTT
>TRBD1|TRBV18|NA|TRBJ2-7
CAISPTTRQGFEQYF
TGTGCCATCTCACCGACTACACGACAGGGATTCGAGCAGTACTTC
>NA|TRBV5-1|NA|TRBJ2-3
CASSLSRTAGTDTQYF
TGCGCCAGCAGCTTGTCCAGGACAGCGGGCACAGATACGCAGTATTTT
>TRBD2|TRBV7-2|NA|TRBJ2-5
CASSFGLAAPYF
TGTGCCAGCAGCTTTGGGCTAGCGGCCCCGTACTTC
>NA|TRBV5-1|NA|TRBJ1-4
CASSLDSGVSANEKLFF
TGCGCCAGCAGCTTGGACTCAGGGGTCAGCGCTAATGAAAAACTGTTTTTT